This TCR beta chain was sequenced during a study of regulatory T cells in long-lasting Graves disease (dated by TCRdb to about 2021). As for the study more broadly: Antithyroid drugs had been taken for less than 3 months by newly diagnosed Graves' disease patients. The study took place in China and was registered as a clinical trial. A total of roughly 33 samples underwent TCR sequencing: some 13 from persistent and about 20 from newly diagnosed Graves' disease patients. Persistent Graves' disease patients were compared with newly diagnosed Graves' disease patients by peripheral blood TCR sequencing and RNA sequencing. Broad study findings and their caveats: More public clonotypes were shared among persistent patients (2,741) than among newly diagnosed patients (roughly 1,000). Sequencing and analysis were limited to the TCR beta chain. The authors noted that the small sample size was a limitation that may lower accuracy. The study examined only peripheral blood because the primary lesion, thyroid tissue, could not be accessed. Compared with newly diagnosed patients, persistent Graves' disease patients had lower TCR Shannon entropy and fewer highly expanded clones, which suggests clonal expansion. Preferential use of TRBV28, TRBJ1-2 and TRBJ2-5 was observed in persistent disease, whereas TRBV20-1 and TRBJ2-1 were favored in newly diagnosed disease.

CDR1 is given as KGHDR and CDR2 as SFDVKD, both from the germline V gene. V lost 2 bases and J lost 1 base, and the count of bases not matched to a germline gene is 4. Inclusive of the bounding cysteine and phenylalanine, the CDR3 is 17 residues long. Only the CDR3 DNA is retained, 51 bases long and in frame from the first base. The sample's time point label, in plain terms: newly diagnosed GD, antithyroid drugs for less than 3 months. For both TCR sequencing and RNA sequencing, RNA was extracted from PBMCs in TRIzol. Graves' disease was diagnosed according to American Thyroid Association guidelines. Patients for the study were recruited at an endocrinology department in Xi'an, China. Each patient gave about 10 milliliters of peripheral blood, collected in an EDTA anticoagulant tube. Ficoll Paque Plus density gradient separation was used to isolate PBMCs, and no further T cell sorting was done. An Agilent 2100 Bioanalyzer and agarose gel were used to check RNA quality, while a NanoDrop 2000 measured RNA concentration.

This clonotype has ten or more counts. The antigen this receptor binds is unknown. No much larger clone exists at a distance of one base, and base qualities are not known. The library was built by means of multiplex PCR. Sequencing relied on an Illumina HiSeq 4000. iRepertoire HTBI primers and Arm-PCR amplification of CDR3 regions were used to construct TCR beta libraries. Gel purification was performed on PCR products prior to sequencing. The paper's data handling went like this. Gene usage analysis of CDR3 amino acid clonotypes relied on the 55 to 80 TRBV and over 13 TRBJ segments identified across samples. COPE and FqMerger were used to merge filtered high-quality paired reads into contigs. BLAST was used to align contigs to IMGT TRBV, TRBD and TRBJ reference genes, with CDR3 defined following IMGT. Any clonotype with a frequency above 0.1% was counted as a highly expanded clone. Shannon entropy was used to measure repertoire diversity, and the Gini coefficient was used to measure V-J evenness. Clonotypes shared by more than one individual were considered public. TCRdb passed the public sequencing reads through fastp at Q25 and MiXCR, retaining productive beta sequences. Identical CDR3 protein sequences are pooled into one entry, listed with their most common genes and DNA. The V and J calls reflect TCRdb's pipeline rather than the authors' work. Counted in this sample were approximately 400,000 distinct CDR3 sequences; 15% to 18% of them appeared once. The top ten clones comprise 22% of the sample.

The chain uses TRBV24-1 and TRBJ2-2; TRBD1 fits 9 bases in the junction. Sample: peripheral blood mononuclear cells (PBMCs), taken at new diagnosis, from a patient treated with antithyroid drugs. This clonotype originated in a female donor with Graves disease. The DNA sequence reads TGTGCCACCAGTGATTGGGACAGGGCGGGGAACACCGGGGAGCTGTTTTTT. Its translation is CATSDWDRAGNTGELFF.